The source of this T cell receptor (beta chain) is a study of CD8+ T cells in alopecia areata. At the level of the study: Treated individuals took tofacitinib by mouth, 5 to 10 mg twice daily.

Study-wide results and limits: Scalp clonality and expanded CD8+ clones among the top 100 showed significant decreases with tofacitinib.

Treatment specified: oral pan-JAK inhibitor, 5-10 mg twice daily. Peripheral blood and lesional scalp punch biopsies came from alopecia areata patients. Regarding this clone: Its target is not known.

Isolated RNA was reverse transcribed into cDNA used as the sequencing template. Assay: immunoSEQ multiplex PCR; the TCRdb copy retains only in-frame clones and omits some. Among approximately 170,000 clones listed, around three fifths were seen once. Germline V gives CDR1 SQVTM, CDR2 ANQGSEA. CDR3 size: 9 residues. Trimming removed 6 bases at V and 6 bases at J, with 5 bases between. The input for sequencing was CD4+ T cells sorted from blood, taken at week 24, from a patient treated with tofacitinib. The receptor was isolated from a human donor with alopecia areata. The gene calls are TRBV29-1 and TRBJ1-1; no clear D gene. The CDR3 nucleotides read TGCAGCGTGGCGCCTGAAGCTTTCTTT. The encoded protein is CSVAPEAFF.